The text below deals with one TCR beta chain. Its target antigen remains unknown. Base qualities were left out, and no much larger clone turns up one base away. This entry comes from a study of cytomegalovirus exposure and HLA in healthy donors listed by TCRdb under 2017. About the investigation overall: An earlier analysis of fewer than 750 of the donors reported over 250 Gb of sequence data and approximately 120 million unique TCR beta sequences obtained from around 180 million T cells. Roughly 310 gigabases of sequencing data and around 87 million unique TCR sequences were included in an early release covering about 600 HLA-typed donors. Of the roughly 400 genotyped donors, over 80% were placed in the genetic ancestry cluster associated with self-reported Caucasian donors. The study aimed to test whether signatures of past pathogen exposure could be identified by cataloging public T cell receptors. The study profiled the T cell repertoires of hundreds of subjects by immunosequencing and related them to cytomegalovirus serostatus. In addition to the first cohort of roughly 670 subjects, a separate validation cohort of 120 different subjects was used. The study combined high-throughput TCR immunosequencing, statistical association of individual TCRs with disease status, and machine learning to predict cytomegalovirus infection status. A later analysis re-analyzed previously published TCR beta repertoires from 666 donors and added high-resolution HLA genotyping to study TCR occurrence patterns. Rather than using new phenotypic data, the later analysis identified candidate immune exposures from TCR beta sequences and from how often those sequences occurred across donors. To decide whether each TCR beta V gene segment behaved as functional or pseudogenic, an earlier analysis of approximately 600 of the donors relied on high-throughput TCR beta sequencing. Alongside the repertoire data, information on donor age, sex, ethnicity and CMV serostatus was compiled. In a later genetic analysis, genome-wide SNP genotypes for about three fifths of the roughly 670 donors were used, and that subset was treated as a discovery cohort. Every repertoire in the discovery cohort had been generated on one and the same sequencing platform. HLA typing included class I and class II loci at four-digit resolution. Typing coverage differed by locus: A, B, C, DRB1 and DQB1 were typed in roughly 629-630 donors, DQA1 in approximately 520, DPA1 in some 570, and DPB1 in 472. Several DR-DQ haplotypes were handled as single units for association and clustering because linkage in the cohort was strong. Among about 360 genotyped donors of the cohort, an average of around 240,000 unique TCR beta nucleotide sequences were sequenced per donor, around 20% of them non-productive. What the research found in general, with its limitations: This cohort had only TCR beta chains sequenced, and the lack of alpha or paired-chain data limited which features could be detected. Because some donors lacked HLA typing at each locus, the association tests relied only on the typed subset. The presence/absence analyses assumed that sequencing depth was roughly uniform across donors, and that assumption may not be true. A group of highly shared sequence variants was considered likely to be a technical artifact of the sequencing pipeline. A later analysis found that TCR association rates varied across HLA loci, with DRB1 alleles showing the most associated TCRs and HLA-C alleles the fewest. A few of the identified cytomegalovirus-associated TCR beta chains were confirmed in vitro to be specific for cytomegalovirus antigens. The classifier was reported to diagnose cytomegalovirus status with high specificity and sensitivity in both the original and validation cohorts. Immune exposure information for the cohort was limited to CMV serostatus. The study listed approximately 150 TCR beta chains as associated with cytomegalovirus. A later genetic analysis reported fewer N-insertions in productive TCRs among donors in an Asian-associated ancestry cluster than the roughly 670-donor mean. Some IMGT-functional V segments, including TRBV6-2 and TRBV6-3, could not be told apart with the 87-base-pair reads, so those segments were excluded. In a later analysis, most CMV-associated TCR beta chains were found to appear HLA-restricted, with HLA associations seemingly driven largely by CMV exposure. Compared with equally common non-associated chains, HLA-associated TCR beta chains in a later analysis were more clonally expanded and had lower generation probabilities. Over 15 rarely observed V segments, including chromosome 9 orphons, were excluded from the earlier analysis of 550 to 700 of the donors because counts were too low. In an earlier analysis of some 550 of the donors, most TCR beta V segments were observed in productive rearrangements about 90% or about 30% of the time, broadly matching IMGT annotations. Across donors, most TCR sequences were observed very rarely, whereas some public TCRs were present in many individuals. A further reported finding was that TCR beta sequences accurately predicted the HLA-A and HLA-B alleles for most subjects in the first cohort. Several of the top co-occurrence clusters appeared to be linked to parvovirus B19, influenza, CMV and Epstein-Barr virus, according to a later analysis. An association between a missense DCLRE1C variant and V-gene and J-gene trimming of TCR beta chains was found in a later genetic analysis and replicated in an independent cohort. Strong co-occurrence of HLA alleles, especially DR and DQ, made assigning TCR associations to individual alleles difficult. In a later analysis, around 17,000 TCR beta sequences were associated with specific HLA alleles at a false discovery rate of 0.05. The authors suggested that the approach could potentially be generalized to other disease states and immunological phenotypes. Linkage disequilibrium might explain the correlated functional status among segregating V segments, but an unknown experimental factor could not be ruled out.

The method was the immunoSEQ multiplex PCR assay. A mixture of 60 forward primers for TCR Vbeta segments and 13 reverse primers for TCR Jbeta segments was used in the multiplex PCR. The CDR3 region of rearranged TCR beta genes was amplified from genomic DNA with a multiplex PCR assay. Amplified TCR beta libraries were sequenced as 87-base-pair reads on the Illumina HiSeq System. As for the authors' bioinformatics: A later analysis tallied about 77 million unique TCR beta chains across the 666 repertoires, and around 10 million of those chains were shared by two or more donors. Raw reads were error-corrected and collapsed into unique sequences by a nearest-neighbor algorithm in which closely related sequences were merged to remove PCR and sequencing errors. V, D and J gene segments were assigned by aligning CDR3 sequences to IMGT reference sequences. For a sequence to be retained, at least a six-nucleotide match to both a V gene segment and a J gene segment was required. A rearrangement was called productive if the CDR3 had no stop codons and remained in frame with V and J, and every other rearrangement was called non-productive. CDR3 was defined according to IMGT convention as the region running from the second conserved V-encoded cysteine to the conserved J-encoded phenylalanine. The earlier analysis of about 610 of the donors excluded any sequence lacking an unambiguous match to a single V gene segment. An earlier analysis of several hundred of the donors called V segments functional above 56.7% productive rearrangements and segregating when the between-donor standard deviation exceeded 5%. A statistical classification framework was built to diagnose cytomegalovirus status from the catalog of TCR beta chain sequences. V and J gene assignment, in a later analysis, came from comparing TCR nucleotide sequences with IMGT/GENE-DB human TR gene sequences. A later analysis assigned CDR3 sequences and most-parsimonious VDJ recombination scenarios with the TCRdist pipeline. In a later analysis, each TCR beta chain was defined by its CDR3 amino acid sequence together with its V-gene family, and reads without a unique V-gene family were excluded. A later analysis removed several hundred highly shared, low-generation-probability nucleotide sequences to deal with suspected cross-contamination and a sequencing artifact. In a later analysis, a clonal expansion index for each public chain was calculated from normalized within-repertoire ranks of inferred template counts. In a later analysis, generation probabilities were computed using a VDJ recombination model fitted to out-of-frame rearrangements, and the results were checked against IGoR. In a later analysis, hypergeometric tests were used to score TCR-TCR, TCR-HLA and TCR-CMV co-occurrence, with a repertoire-size bias correction applied to TCR pairs. To estimate false discovery rates, a later analysis permuted the HLA or CMV assignments 20 times. In a later analysis, co-occurring TCRs were grouped using DBSCAN, and TCRdist sequence similarity was added for clustering within HLA-allele-positive subsets. Repertoires with fewer than 30,000 or more than 120,000 public chains were left out of co-occurrence clustering, as were about 5 repertoires with anomalous nucleotide sharing. The clones in this table, taken by TCRdb from immuneACCESS, are in-frame only. Not every clone is retained; where verified, under half of the shortfall comes from an unresolved V gene, and the cause of the rest is unknown. Clone size and the V and J calls come from that table; the DNA yielded D and trimming. In this sample the table shows 160,000 or so clones, about 80% of which occur a single time. The ten largest make up roughly 10% of the sample.

The cohort consisted of 600 or so healthy bone marrow donors. At the time of sampling, every cohort member was nominally healthy, though immune exposures that went unrecorded were likely present. The donor tested CMV seropositive and was one of the 289 seropositive cohort members. A peripheral blood sample was collected from each donor, and TCR beta sequencing was performed on peripheral blood mononuclear cells. The Qiagen DNeasy Blood Extraction Kit was used to extract genomic DNA from the blood cell samples. The germline V gene provides CDR1 SQVTM and CDR2 ANQGSEA. The CDR3 goes from the cysteine to the phenylalanine over 12 residues. The retained sequence is limited to the CDR3, 36 bases, with the frame set at the first base. V is pared back by 2 bases and J by 0 bases, with 4 bases lying between the germline termini.

The specimen sequenced was PBMCs. The origin of this receptor is a man aged 18 to 30 in good health and CMV-seropositive. Here the chain combines TRBV29-1 and TRBJ1-1; the D gene assignment is ambiguous. The nucleotide sequence is given as TGCAGCGTTGAATATTTGAACACTGAAGCTTTCTTT. Translated, it reads CSVEYLNTEAFF. Supplemented by the reference TRBV29-1 and TRBJ1-1 proteins around the CDR3, the complete variable domain is SAVISQKPSRDICQRGTSLTIQCQVDSQVTMMFWYRQQPGQSLTLIATANQGSEATYESGFVIDKFPISRPNLTFSTLTVSNMSPEDSSIYLCSVEYLNTEAFFGQGTRLTVV.